A selection of T cell receptor beta chains follows, all from one sample in a study of blood T cell repertoires in COVID-19. Clones were sequenced by immunoSEQ multiplex PCR, and TCRdb holds only the in-frame ones, with some missing. Of about 150,000 clones in the sample, about 83% were seen once. What was sequenced was peripheral blood. These receptors were collected from a woman older than 75 with acute or convalescent COVID-19. The CDR3 runs from the conserved cysteine through the conserved F or W. D genes are given only for firm matches. Some rows mark clone size as missing; the rest say once, few, many or name a class of expanded clone.

d_call j_call cdr3_length clone_size v_call cdr3_nt cdr3_aa
- TRBJ2-3 14 - TRBV30 TGTGCCTGGAGTGAAGGGAGACGCACAGATACGCAGTATTTT CAWSEGRRTDTQYF
TRBD1 TRBJ1-2 13 few TRBV29-1 TGCAGCGTGCGTACGGGACAGGGTGATGGCTACACCTTC CSVRTGQGDGYTF
TRBD2 TRBJ2-3 14 - TRBV7-2 TGTGCCAGCAGCCCCCGGGGGGTAACAGATACGCAGTATTTT CASSPRGVTDTQYF
TRBD1 TRBJ1-6 13 - TRBV20-1 TGCAGTGCTAGTACAGGGGAGAATTCACCCCTCCACTTT CSASTGENSPLHF
- TRBJ1-2 10 once TRBV2 TGTGCCAGCAAGACTACGAGCTACACCTTC CASKTTSYTF
- TRBJ1-1 13 few TRBV7-9 TGTGCCAGCTCTCCCACGAACTCGCCTGAAGCTTTCTTT CASSPTNSPEAFF
- TRBJ1-4 15 - TRBV19 TGTGCCAGTAGTGAAAACAGGGATGCTAATGAAAAACTGTTTTTT CASSENRDANEKLFF
- TRBJ2-7 10 - TRBV29-1 TGCAGCGTGAGCGACTACGAGCAGTACTTC CSVSDYEQYF
TRBD2 TRBJ2-7 15 - TRBV2 TGTGCCAGCAGGACCCGAGTAGCGGGAGGGGGGGAGCAGTACTTC CASRTRVAGGGEQYF
TRBD2 TRBJ2-2 16 - TRBV30 TGTGCCTGGACTAGCGGGAGGGCCTGGTACACCGGGGAGCTGTTTTTT CAWTSGRAWYTGELFF
- TRBJ2-1 13 once TRBV10-1 TGCGCCAGCTGTGGGGAGGGGGTCAATGAGCAGTTCTTC CASCGEGVNEQFF
TRBD2 TRBJ2-4 17 - TRBV28 TGTGCCAGCAGTTTCCCCTTAGCGGGAGGGGAGGAAAACATTCAGTACTTC CASSFPLAGGEENIQYF
- TRBJ1-1 14 - TRBV19 TGTGCCAGTAGTATCGGACTGATGAACACTGAAGCTTTCTTT CASSIGLMNTEAFF
TRBD1 TRBJ2-6 16 - TRBV18 TGTGCCAGCTCCAGGGACAGGAGCTCTGGGGCCAACGTCCTGACTTTC CASSRDRSSGANVLTF
- TRBJ1-2 16 - TRBV7-9 TGTGCCAGCAGCCCCCCCGGGCAGGGCCATAACTATGGCTACACCTTC CASSPPGQGHNYGYTF
- TRBJ1-4 17 - TRBV4-2 TGTGCCAGCAGCCAAGATCGAGGGCGGCAGTTTAATGAAAAACTGTTTTTT CASSQDRGRQFNEKLFF
TRBD1 TRBJ2-4 14 - TRBV18 TGTGCCAGCTCACCCGGGACAGGTGATGACATTCAGTACTTC CASSPGTGDDIQYF
- TRBJ1-1 14 - TRBV2 TGTGCCAGCACCCACCGGCAGGGGAACACTGAAGCTTTCTTT CASTHRQGNTEAFF
- TRBJ2-1 14 - TRBV4-1 TGCGCCAGCAGCCCCCTTGGGGCTTACAATGAGCAGTTCTTC CASSPLGAYNEQFF
- TRBJ2-1 16 - TRBV11-2 TGTGCCAGCACCCAAGCTCCCCGAAGCTCCTACAATGAGCAGTTCTTC CASTQAPRSSYNEQFF
- TRBJ2-6 15 once TRBV15 TGTGCCACCAGCGCCCACCGGGCTGGGGCCAACGTCCTGACTTTC CATSAHRAGANVLTF
- TRBJ2-5 14 - TRBV28 TGTGCCAGCAGTTTATCCCCTAGCTTGGAGACCCAGTACTTC CASSLSPSLETQYF
TRBD1 TRBJ2-2 17 - TRBV5-4 TGTGCCAGCAGTAGACAGGGGGCGCCGAGGTACACCGGGGAGCTGTTTTTT CASSRQGAPRYTGELFF
- TRBJ2-1 12 - TRBV12-3/TRBV12-4 TGTGCCAGCACTCGAGGGAACAATGAGCAGTTCTTC CASTRGNNEQFF
- TRBJ2-7 15 few TRBV2 TGTGCCAGCAGTGTAGTACAGGGTAGCTCCTACGAGCAGTACTTC CASSVVQGSSYEQYF
TRBD1 TRBJ1-1 12 - TRBV2 TGTGCCAGCAGTTTCCGGGACAGTGAAGCTTTCTTT CASSFRDSEAFF
TRBD2 TRBJ2-1 16 once TRBV3-1/TRBV3-2 TGTGCCAGCAGCCAAGTGGAGACTAGCCGATACAATGAGCAGTTCTTC CASSQVETSRYNEQFF
- TRBJ1-6 15 - TRBV2 TGTGCCAGCAGTGAAGCGCGACTAAGTAATTCACCCCTCCACTTT CASSEARLSNSPLHF
- TRBJ1-2 12 - TRBV5-1 TGCGCCAGCAGCTTGGACCAGTGGGGCTACACCTTC CASSLDQWGYTF
- TRBJ1-2 14 - TRBV28 TGTGCCAGCAGGACTCAGGGAGGTCACTATGGCTACACCTTC CASRTQGGHYGYTF
TRBD2 TRBJ2-7 15 - TRBV6-2/TRBV6-3 TGTGCCAGCAGTTCACTAGCGGGAGGGACCTACGAGCAGTACTTC CASSSLAGGTYEQYF
- TRBJ2-1 13 - TRBV7-6 TGTGCCAGCAGCTACGGGAGATATAATGAGCAGTTCTTC CASSYGRYNEQFF
- TRBJ2-7 15 - TRBV7-3 TGTGCCAGCAGCTCCCGACAAAAAAGGCAATACGAGCAGTACTTC CASSSRQKRQYEQYF
- TRBJ2-7 16 - TRBV5-4 TGTGCCAGCAGCTTGGCCCCCACTGCGATCTCCTACGAGCAGTACTTC CASSLAPTAISYEQYF
- TRBJ1-3 17 - TRBV18 TGTGCCAGCTCACCGGCCTCCTCAGGTTTGCCTGGAAACACCATATATTTT CASSPASSGLPGNTIYF